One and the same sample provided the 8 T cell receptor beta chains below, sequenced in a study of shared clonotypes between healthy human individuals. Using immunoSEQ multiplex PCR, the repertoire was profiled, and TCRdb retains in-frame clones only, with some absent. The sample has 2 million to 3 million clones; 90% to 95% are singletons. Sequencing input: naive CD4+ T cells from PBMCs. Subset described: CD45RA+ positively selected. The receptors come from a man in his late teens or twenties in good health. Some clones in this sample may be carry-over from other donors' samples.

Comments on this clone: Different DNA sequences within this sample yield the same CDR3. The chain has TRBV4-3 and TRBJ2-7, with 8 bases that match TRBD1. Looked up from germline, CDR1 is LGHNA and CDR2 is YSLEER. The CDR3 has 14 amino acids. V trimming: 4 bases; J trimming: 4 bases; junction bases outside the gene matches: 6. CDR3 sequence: CASSLRQGAYEQYF. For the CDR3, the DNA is TGCGCCAGCAGCCTCAGGCAGGGGGCTTACGAGCAGTACTTC.

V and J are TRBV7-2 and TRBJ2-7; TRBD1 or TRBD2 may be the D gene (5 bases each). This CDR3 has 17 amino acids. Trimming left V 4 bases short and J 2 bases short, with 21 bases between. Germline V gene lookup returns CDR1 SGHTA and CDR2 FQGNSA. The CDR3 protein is CASSSSPGPLGPYEQYF. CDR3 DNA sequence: TGTGCCAGCAGCTCGTCTCCGGGACCTTTGGGCCCCTACGAGCAGTACTTC.

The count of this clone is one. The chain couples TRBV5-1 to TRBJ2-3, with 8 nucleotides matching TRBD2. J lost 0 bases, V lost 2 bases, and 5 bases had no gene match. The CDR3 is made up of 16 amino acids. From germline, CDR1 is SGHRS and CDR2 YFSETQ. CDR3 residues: CASSFTSGTSTDTQYF. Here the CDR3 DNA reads TGCGCCAGCAGCTTCACTAGCGGTACTAGCACAGATACGCAGTATTTT.

CDR3 protein: CSAPLNTGETQYF. The DNA for the CDR3 is TGCAGCGCCCCCCTAAATACCGGGGAGACCCAGTACTTC. The chain employs TRBV29-1 and TRBJ2-5, with D uncertain. The V gene lost 7 bases and the J gene lost 5 bases, with 17 bases spanning the gap. Germline CDR1 reads SQVTM; CDR2 reads ANQGSEA. The CDR3 contains 13 residues.

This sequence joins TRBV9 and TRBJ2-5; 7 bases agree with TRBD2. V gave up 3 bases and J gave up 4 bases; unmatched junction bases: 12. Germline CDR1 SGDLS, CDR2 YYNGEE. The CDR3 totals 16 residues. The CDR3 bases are TGTGCCAGCAGCGGTGCCCCACTGACTAGCCTAGAGACCCAGTACTTC. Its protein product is CASSGAPLTSLETQYF.

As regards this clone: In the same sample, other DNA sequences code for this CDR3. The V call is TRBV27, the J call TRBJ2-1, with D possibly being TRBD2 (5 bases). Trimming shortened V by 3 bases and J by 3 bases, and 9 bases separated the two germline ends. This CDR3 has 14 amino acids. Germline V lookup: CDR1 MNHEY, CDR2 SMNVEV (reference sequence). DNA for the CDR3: TGTGCCAGCAGTTTTAGAGGGAGCTACAATGAGCAGTTCTTC. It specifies CASSFRGSYNEQFF.

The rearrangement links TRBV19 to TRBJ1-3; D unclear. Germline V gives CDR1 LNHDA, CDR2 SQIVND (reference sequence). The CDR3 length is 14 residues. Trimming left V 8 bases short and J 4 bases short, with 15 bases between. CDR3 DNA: TGTGCCAGTGGTTTAGGTTTCGGCGGAAACACCATATATTTT. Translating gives CASGLGFGGNTIYF.

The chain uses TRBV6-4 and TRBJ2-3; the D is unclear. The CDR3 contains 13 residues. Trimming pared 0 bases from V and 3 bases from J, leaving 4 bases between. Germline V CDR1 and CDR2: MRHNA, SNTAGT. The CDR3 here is CASSDSRTDTQYF. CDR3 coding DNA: TGTGCCAGCAGTGACTCGAGGACAGATACGCAGTATTTT.